This T cell receptor (beta chain) was observed in a study of shared clonotypes between healthy human individuals. Points from the study as a whole: Sequencing depth was predicted to influence how clonotypes are shared among donors.

For this clone: As yet, its antigen is unknown.

Positive CCR7 selection of CD45RO-negative cells yielded the naive CD8 cells, and terminally differentiated effector memory CD45RA+ cells were excluded. Researchers divided each subset's genomic DNA evenly across several immunoSEQ plates. Sequencing was performed with immunoSEQ multiplex PCR; in TCRdb, only in-frame clones are kept and a portion is missing. The sample has about 2.1 million clones, about 92% seen once. The CDR3 has 17 residues. The ends were cut back, 1 base at V and 2 bases at J, with 16 bases in the middle. Germline-derived CDR1 and CDR2 are SGHAT and FQNNGV. This rearrangement joins TRBV11-2 to TRBJ2-3, with D uncertain. This receptor was obtained from a young man in good health. Some clones in this sample may be carry-over from other donors' samples. The sample taken for sequencing was naive CD8+ T cells from PBMCs. Written as DNA, the CDR3 is TGTGCCAGCAGCTTAGCTCGCGGAAGACGGCCCACAGATACGCAGTATTTT. Protein product: CASSLARGRRPTDTQYF.